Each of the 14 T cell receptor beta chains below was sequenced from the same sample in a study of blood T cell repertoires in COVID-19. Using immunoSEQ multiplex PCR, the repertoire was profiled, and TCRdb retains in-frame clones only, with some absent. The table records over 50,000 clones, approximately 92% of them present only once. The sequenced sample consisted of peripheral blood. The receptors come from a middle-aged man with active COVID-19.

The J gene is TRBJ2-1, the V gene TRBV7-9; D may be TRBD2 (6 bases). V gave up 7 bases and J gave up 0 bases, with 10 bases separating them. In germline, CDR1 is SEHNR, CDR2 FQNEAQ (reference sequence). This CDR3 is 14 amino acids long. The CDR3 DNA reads TGTGCCAGCATTCCGGACTACTCCTACAATGAGCAGTTCTTC. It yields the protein CASIPDYSYNEQFF.

CDR3 loop: CASSQQGASGNTIYF. CDR3 coding DNA: TGCGCCAGCAGCCAACAGGGGGCGTCTGGAAACACCATATATTTT. The rearrangement links TRBV4-3 to TRBJ1-3, with 8 bases lining up with TRBD1. Losses at the gene ends were 2 bases for V and 1 base for J; bases not matched to a gene: 1. CDR3 length: 15 residues. Per the germline V gene, CDR1 is LGHNA and CDR2 is YSLEER.

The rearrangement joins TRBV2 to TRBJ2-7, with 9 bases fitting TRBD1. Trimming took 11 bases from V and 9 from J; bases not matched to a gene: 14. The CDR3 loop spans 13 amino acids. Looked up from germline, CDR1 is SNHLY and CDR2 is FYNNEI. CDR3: CAGAGQGQGGQYF. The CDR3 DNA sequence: TGTGCCGGCGCCGGACAGGGGCAAGGGGGGCAGTACTTC.

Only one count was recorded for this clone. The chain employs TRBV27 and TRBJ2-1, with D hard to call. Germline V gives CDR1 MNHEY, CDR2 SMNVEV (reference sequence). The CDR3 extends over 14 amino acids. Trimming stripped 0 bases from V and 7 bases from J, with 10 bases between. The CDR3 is CASSLSRVGNEQFF. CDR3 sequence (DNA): TGTGCCAGCAGTTTATCCCGGGTTGGGAATGAGCAGTTCTTC.

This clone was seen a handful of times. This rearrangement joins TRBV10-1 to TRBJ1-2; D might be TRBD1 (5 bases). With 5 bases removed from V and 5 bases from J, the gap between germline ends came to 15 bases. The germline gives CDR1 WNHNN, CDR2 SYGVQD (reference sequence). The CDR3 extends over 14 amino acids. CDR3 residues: CASSSHRGEYGYTF. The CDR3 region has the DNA TGCGCCAGCAGTTCCCACCGGGGGGAATATGGCTACACCTTC.

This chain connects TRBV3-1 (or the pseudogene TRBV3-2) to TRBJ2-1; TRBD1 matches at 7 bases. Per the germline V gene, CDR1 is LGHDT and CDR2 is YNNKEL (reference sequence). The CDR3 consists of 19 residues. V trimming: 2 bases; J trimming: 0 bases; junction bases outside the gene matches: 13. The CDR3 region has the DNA TGTGCCAGCAGCCAACGACAGGGTGGTTTGCGTAGCTCCTACAATGAGCAGTTCTTC. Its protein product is CASSQRQGGLRSSYNEQFF.

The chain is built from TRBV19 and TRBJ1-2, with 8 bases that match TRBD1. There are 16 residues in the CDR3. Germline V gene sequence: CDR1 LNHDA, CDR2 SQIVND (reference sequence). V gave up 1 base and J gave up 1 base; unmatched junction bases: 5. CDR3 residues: CASSIAGTGGNYGYTF. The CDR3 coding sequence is TGTGCCAGTAGTATAGCTGGAACAGGGGGTAACTATGGCTACACCTTC.

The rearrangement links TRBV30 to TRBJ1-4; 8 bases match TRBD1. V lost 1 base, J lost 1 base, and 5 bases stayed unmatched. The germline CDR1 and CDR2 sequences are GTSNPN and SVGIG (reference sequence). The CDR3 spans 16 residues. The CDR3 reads CAWSGYRGLTNEKLFF. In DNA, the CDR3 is TGTGCCTGGAGTGGTTACAGGGGGTTAACTAATGAAAAACTGTTTTTT.

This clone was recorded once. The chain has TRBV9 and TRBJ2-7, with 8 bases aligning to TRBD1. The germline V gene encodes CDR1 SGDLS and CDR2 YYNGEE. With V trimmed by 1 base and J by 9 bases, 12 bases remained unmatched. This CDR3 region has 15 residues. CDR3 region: CASSVMEGTGGVQYF. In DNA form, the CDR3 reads TGTGCCAGCAGCGTAATGGAGGGGACAGGAGGTGTGCAGTACTTC.

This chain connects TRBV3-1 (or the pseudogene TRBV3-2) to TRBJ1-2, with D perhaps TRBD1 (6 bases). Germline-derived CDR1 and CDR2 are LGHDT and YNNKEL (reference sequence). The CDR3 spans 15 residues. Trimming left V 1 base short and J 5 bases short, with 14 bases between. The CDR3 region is CASSQGTVTIYGYTF. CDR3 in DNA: TGTGCCAGCAGCCAAGGGACAGTGACTATTTATGGCTACACCTTC.

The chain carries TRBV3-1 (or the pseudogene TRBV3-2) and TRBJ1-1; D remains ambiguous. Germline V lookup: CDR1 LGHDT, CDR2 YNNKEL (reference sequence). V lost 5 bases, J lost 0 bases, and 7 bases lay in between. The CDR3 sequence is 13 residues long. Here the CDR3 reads CASSLQMNTEAFF. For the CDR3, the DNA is TGTGCCAGCAGCTTACAGATGAACACTGAAGCTTTCTTT.

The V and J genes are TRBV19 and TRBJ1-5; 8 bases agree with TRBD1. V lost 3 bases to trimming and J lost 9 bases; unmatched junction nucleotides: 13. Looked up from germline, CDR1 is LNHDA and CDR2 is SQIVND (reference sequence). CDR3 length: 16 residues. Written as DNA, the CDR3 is TGTGCCAGTAGTATGGCACAGGGGGGCTTCGTTTGGCCCCAGCATTTT. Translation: CASSMAQGGFVWPQHF.

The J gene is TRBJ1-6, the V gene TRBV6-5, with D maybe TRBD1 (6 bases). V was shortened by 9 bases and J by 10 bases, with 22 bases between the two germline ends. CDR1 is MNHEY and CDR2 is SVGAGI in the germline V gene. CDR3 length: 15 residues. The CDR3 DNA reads TGTGCCAGTATCGCCAGCCCAGGGGATCACTCACCCCTCCACTTT. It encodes CASIASPGDHSPLHF.

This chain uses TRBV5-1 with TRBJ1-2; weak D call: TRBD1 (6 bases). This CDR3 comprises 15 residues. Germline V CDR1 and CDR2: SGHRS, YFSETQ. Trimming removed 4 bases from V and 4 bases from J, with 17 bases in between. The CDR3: CASSQVAGAGYGYTF. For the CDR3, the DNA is TGCGCCAGCAGCCAGGTCGCAGGGGCCGGCTATGGCTACACCTTC.